This T cell receptor (beta chain) was sequenced for a study of blood T cell repertoires in COVID-19. Looking at the study overall: The samples span acute and convalescent COVID-19 from the United States, Italy and Spain.

Germline V gene lookup returns CDR1 SGHAT and CDR2 FQNNGV. This CDR3 is 14 amino acids long. The V and J ends lost 5 bases and 9 bases, in that order; junction bases with no gene match: 10. Produced via immunoSEQ multiplex PCR; TCRdb's table is partial and in-frame only. This table holds approximately 160,000 clones, 93% found once. Enrolled during active infection, Seattle patients were then followed longitudinally. The receptor was derived from a woman aged 55-70 years with COVID-19, enrolled during active disease. Input material: peripheral blood. The V gene is TRBV11-2, the J gene TRBJ2-1, with 7 positions matching TRBD2. In DNA, the CDR3 is TGTGCCAGCAGCCCCCTAGCGGTGGGCGGTGAGCAGTTCTTC. It codes for CASSPLAVGGEQFF.